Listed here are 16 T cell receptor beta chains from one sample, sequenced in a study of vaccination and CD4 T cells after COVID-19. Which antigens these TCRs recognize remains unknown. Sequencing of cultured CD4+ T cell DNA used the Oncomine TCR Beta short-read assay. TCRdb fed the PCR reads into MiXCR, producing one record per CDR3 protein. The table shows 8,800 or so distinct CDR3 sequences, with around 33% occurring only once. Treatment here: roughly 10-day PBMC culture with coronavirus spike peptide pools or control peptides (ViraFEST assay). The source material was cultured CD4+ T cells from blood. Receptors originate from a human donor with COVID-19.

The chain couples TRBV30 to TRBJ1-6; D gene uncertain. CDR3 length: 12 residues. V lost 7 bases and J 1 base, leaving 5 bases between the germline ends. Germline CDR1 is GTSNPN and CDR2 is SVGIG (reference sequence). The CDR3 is CASISYNSPLHF. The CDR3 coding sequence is TGTGCCTCGATTTCCTATAATTCACCCCTCCACTTT.

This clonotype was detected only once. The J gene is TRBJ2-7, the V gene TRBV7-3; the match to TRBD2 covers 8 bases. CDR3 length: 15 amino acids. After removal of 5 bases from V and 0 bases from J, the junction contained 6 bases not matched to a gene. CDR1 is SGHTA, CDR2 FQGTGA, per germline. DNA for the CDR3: TGTGCCAGCAGCCTTAGCGGGGCTAGCTCCTACGAGCAGTACTTC. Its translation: CASSLSGASSYEQYF.

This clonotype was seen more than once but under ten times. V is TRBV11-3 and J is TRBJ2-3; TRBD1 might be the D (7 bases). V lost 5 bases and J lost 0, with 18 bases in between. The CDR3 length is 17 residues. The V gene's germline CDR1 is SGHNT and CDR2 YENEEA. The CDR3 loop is CASSMQGGRTSTDTQYF. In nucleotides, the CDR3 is TGTGCCAGCAGCATGCAGGGGGGAAGAACTAGCACAGATACGCAGTATTTT.

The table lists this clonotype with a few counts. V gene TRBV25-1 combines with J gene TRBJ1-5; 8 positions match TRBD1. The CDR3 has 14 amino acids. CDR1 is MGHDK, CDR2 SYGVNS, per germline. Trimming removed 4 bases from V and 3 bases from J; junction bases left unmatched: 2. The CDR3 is CASSGQGANQPQHF. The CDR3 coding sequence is TGTGCCAGCAGTGGGCAGGGGGCCAATCAGCCCCAGCATTTT. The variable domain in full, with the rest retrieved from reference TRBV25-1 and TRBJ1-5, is EADIYQTPRYLVIGTGKKITLECSQTMGHDKMYWYQQDPGMELHLIHYSYGVNSTEKGDLSSESTVSRIRTEHFPLTLESARPSHTSQYLCASSGQGANQPQHFGDGTRLSIL.

The CDR3 sequence is CAISKDRVGDTQYF. The CDR3 DNA reads as TGTGCCATCAGCAAGGACAGGGTGGGGGATACGCAGTATTTT. This rearrangement joins TRBV10-3 to TRBJ2-3, with 8 nucleotides matching TRBD1. CDR3 length: 14 residues. The J segment lost 6 bases and the V segment lost 6 bases, leaving 8 bases of the junction unmatched. The germline V gene encodes CDR1 ENHRY and CDR2 SYGVKD.

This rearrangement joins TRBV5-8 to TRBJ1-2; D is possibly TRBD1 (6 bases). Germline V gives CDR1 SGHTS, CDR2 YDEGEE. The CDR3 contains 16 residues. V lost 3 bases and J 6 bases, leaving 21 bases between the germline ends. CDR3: CASSWGARGGSDGYTF. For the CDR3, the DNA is TGTGCCAGCAGCTGGGGGGCCCGAGGGGGGTCCGATGGCTACACCTTC.

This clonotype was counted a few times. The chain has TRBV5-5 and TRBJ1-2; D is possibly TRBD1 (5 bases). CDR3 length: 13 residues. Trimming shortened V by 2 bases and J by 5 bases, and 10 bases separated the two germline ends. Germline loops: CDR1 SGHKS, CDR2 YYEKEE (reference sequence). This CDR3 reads CASSFPGGYGYTF. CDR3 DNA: TGTGCCAGCAGCTTCCCGGGGGGGTATGGCTACACCTTC.

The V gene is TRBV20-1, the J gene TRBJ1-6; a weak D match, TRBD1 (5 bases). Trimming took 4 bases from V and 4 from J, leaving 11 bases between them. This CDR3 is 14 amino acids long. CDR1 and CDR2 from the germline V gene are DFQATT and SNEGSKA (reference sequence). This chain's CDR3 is CSANQGLYNSPLHF. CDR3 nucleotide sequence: TGCAGTGCTAACCAGGGACTATATAATTCACCCCTCCACTTT.

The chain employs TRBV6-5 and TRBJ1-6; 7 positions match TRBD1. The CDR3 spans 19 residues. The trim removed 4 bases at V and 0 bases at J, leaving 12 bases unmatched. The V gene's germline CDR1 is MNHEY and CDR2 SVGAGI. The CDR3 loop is CASSFSTGEGSSYNSPLHF. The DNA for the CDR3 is TGTGCCAGCAGTTTCTCAACAGGGGAGGGCAGCTCCTATAATTCACCCCTCCACTTT.

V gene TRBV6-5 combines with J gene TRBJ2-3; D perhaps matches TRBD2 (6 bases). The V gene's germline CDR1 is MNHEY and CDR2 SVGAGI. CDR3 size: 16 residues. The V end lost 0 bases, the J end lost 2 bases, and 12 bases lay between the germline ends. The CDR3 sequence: CASSYSSSGFTDTQYF. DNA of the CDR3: TGTGCCAGCAGTTACTCGTCGAGCGGGTTCACAGATACGCAGTATTTT.

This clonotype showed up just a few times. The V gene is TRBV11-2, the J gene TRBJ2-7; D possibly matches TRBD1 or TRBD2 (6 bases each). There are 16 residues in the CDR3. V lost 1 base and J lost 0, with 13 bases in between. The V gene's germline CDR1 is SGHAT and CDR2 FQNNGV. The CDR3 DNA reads TGTGCCAGCAGCTTAGGGTTCGGGGGCCCCTCCTACGAGCAGTACTTC. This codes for CASSLGFGGPSYEQYF.

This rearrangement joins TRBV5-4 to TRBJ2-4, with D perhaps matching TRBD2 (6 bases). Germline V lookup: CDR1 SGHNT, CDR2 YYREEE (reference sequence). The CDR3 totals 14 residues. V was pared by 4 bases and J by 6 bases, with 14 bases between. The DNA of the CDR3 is TGTGCCAGCAGCCCCAGGAGGGAGACAAACATTCAGTACTTC. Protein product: CASSPRRETNIQYF. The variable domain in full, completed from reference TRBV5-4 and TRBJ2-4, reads ETGVTQSPTHLIKTRGQQVTLRCSSQSGHNTVSWYQQALGQGPQFIFQYYREEENGRGNFPPRFSGLQFPNYSSELNVNALELDDSALYLCASSPRRETNIQYFGAGTRLSVL.

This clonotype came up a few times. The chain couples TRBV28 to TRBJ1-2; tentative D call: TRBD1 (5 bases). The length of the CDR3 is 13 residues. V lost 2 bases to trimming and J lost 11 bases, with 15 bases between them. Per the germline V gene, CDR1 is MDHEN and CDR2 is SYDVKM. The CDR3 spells CASSLAGTDSYTF. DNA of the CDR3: TGTGCCAGCAGTTTAGCGGGGACCGACTCTTACACCTTC.

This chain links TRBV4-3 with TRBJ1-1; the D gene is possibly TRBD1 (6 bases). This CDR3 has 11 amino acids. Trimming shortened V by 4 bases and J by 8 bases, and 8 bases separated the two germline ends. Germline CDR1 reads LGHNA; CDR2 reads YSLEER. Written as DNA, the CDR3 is TGCGCCAGCAGCCGCGGACAGGAAGCTTTCTTT. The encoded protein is CASSRGQEAFF.

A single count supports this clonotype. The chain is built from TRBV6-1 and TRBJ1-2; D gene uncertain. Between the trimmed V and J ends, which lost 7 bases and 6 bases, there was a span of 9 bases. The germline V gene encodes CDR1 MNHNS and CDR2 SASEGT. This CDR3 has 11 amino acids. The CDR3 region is CASIIGNGYTF. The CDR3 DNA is TGTGCCAGCATCATAGGGAATGGCTACACCTTC.

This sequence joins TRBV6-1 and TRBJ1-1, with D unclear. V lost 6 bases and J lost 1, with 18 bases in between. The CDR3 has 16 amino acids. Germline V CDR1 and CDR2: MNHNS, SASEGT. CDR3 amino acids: CASRGITGRENTEAFF. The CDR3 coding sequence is TGTGCCAGCAGAGGAATAACTGGGCGAGAGAACACTGAAGCTTTCTTT.